This entry lists 7 T cell receptor beta chains sequenced from one sample in a study of shared clonotypes between healthy human individuals. TCRdb's table, derived via immunoSEQ multiplex PCR, lists solely in-frame clones and lacks some. The data hold approximately 810,000 clones, with around 92% observed a single time. Positive CCR7 selection of CD45RO-negative cells yielded the naive CD8 cells, and terminally differentiated effector memory CD45RA+ cells were excluded. The sequencing input was naive CD8+ T cells sorted from blood. Receptors originate from a man between 25 and 39 years old in good health.

The chain is built from TRBV19 and TRBJ1-4; a weak D match, TRBD1 (6 bases). Trimming stripped 9 bases from V and 4 bases from J, with 15 bases between. The CDR3 is made up of 14 amino acids. CDR1 and CDR2 (germline): LNHDA, SQIVND (reference sequence). CDR3 residues: CASTPDSLNEKLFF. CDR3 nucleotides: TGTGCCAGCACCCCGGACAGTCTTAATGAAAAACTGTTTTTT.

The CDR3 region has the DNA TGCGCCAGCAGCCAAGTTGGGGGCGGCTACGAGCAGTACTTC. This gives the protein CASSQVGGGYEQYF. The rearrangement uses TRBV4-3 and TRBJ2-7, with D tentatively TRBD1 (6 bases). CDR3 length: 14 residues. Per the germline V gene, CDR1 is LGHNA and CDR2 is YSLEER. Trimming left V 1 base short and J 3 bases short, with 10 bases between.

The chain employs TRBV15 and TRBJ1-1; the D is unclear. V lost 1 base and J 5 bases, leaving 8 bases between the germline ends. This CDR3 has 13 residues. Germline V gene sequence: CDR1 LNHNV, CDR2 YYDKDF (reference sequence). This CDR3 reads CATSRVSFTEAFF. The CDR3, as DNA: TGTGCCACCAGCAGAGTTTCGTTTACTGAAGCTTTCTTT. The full variable domain, in which reference TRBV15 and TRBJ1-1 provide the parts outside the CDR3, is DAMVIQNPRYQVTQFGKPVTLSCSQTLNHNVMYWYQQKSSQAPKLLFHYYDKDFNNEADTPDNFQSRRPNTSFCFLDIRSPGLGDTAMYLCATSRVSFTEAFFGQGTRLTVV.

The genes are TRBV28 and TRBJ1-5; D gene uncertain. Trimming removed 6 bases from V and 10 bases from J, with 13 bases in between. This CDR3 spans 12 amino acids. Germline V gene data show CDR1 as MDHEN and CDR2 as SYDVKM. The CDR3 is CASSDLLGPQHF. The CDR3 DNA reads as TGTGCCAGCAGCGACCTTCTTGGTCCCCAGCATTTT.

The V gene is TRBV13, the J gene TRBJ2-7; D not resolved. CDR3 size: 17 residues. Germline assignment: CDR1 PRHDT and CDR2 FYEKMQ (reference sequence). V was clipped by 0 bases and J by 0 bases, with 15 bases between them. The CDR3 loop is CASSLGLGAQISYEQYF. The CDR3 nucleotides are TGTGCCAGCAGCTTAGGCTTAGGAGCGCAGATCTCCTACGAGCAGTACTTC.

The rearrangement uses TRBV4-1 and TRBJ1-4; 7 bases fit TRBD1. The germline CDR1 and CDR2 sequences are MGHRA and YSYEKL. V was pared by 2 bases and J by 4 bases, with 4 bases of the junction left unmatched. The CDR3 length is 15 residues. For the CDR3, the DNA is TGCGCCAGCAGCCAACAGACAGGGCTTAATGAAAAACTGTTTTTT. This translates into CASSQQTGLNEKLFF.

The chain couples TRBV27 to TRBJ2-6; TRBD1 is a possible D gene (5 bases). V lost 8 bases and J lost 0, with 17 bases in between. The CDR3 covers 17 residues. CDR1 MNHEY and CDR2 SMNVEV come from the germline V gene (reference sequence). For the CDR3, the DNA is TGTGCCAGCGGTTCTGACAGACGCACCTCTGGGGCCAACGTCCTGACTTTC. Amino acids: CASGSDRRTSGANVLTF.